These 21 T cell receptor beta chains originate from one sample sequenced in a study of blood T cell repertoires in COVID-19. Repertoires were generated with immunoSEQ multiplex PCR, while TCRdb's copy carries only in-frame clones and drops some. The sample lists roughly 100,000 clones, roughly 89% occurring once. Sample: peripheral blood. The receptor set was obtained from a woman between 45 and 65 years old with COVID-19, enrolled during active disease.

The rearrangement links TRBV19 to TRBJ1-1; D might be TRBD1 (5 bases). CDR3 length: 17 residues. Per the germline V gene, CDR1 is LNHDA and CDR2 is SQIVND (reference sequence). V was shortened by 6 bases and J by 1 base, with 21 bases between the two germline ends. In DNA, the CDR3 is TGTGCCAGTAGATCTGCTCGGGCGGGGCAAGGGAACACTGAAGCTTTCTTT. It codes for CASRSARAGQGNTEAFF.

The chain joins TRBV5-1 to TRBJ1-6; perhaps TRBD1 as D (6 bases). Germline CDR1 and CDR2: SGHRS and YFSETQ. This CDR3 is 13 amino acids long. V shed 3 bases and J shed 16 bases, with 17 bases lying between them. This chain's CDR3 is CASSYSTGTQLHF. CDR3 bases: TGCGCCAGCAGCTACTCCACCGGGACACAGCTCCACTTT.

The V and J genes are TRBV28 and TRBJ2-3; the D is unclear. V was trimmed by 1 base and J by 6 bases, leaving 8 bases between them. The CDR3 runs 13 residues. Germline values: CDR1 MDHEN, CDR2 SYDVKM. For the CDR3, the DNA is TGTGCCAGCAGTTTATCGGTCGCGGATACGCAGTATTTT. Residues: CASSLSVADTQYF.

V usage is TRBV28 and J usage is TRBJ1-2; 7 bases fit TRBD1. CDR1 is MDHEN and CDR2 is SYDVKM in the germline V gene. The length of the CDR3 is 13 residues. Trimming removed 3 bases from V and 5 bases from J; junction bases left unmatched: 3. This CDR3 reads CASSLGTVYGYTF. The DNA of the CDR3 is TGTGCCAGCAGTTTGGGGACAGTATATGGCTACACCTTC.

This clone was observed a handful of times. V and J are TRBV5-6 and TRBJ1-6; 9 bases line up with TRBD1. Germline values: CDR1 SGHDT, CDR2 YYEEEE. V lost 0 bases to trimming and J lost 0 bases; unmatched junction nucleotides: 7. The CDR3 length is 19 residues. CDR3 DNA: TGTGCCAGCAGCTTGGGTACAGGGGGCCTGGGCTCCTATAATTCACCCCTCCACTTT. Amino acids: CASSLGTGGLGSYNSPLHF.

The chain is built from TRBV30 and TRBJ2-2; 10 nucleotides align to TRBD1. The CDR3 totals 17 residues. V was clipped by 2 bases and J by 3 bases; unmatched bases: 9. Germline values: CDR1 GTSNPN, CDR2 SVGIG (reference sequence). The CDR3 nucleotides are TGTGCCTGGAGTCGACGGGTCGGGACAGGGGACACCGGGGAGCTGTTTTTT. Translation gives CAWSRRVGTGDTGELFF.

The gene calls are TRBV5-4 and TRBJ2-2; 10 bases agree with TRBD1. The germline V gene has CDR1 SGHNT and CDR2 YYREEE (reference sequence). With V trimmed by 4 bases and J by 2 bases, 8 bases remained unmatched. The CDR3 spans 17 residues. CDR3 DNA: TGTGCCAGCAGCGAAACGGGACAGGGGCTAAACACCGGGGAGCTGTTTTTT. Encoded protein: CASSETGQGLNTGELFF.

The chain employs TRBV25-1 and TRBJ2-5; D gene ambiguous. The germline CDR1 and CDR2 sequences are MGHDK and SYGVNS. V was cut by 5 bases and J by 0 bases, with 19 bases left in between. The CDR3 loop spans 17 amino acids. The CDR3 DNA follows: TGTGCCAGCAGTCGATCCGAAGCCCCTTGGTACCAAGAGACCCAGTACTTC. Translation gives CASSRSEAPWYQETQYF.

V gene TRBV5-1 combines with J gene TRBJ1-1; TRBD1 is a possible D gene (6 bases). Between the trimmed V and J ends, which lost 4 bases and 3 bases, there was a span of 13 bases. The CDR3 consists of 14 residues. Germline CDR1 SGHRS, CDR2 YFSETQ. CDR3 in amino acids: CASSQTGQYTEAFF. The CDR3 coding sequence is TGCGCCAGCAGCCAGACAGGACAATACACTGAAGCTTTCTTT.

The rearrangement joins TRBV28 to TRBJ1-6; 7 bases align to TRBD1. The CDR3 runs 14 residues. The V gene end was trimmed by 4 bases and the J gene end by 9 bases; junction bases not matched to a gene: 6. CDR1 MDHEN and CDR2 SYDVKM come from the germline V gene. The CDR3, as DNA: TGTGCCAGCAGTTCAGGGGGTAGCGGTTCACCCCTCCACTTT. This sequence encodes CASSSGGSGSPLHF.

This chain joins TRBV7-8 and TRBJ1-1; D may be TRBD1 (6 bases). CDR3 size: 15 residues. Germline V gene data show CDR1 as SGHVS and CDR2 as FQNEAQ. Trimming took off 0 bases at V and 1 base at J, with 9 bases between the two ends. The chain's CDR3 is CASSLAMGQNTEAFF. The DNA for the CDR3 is TGTGCCAGCAGCTTAGCGATGGGACAGAACACTGAAGCTTTCTTT.

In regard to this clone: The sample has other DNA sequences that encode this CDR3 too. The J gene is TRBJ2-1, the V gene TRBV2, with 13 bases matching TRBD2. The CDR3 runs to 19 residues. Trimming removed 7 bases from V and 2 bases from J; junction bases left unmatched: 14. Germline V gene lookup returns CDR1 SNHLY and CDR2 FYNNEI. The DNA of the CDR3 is TGTGCCAGCACCAATCCCCGGACTAGCGGGGGACCAACCTACAATGAGCAGTTCTTC. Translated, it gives CASTNPRTSGGPTYNEQFF. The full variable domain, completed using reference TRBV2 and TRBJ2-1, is EPEVTQTPSHQVTQMGQEVILRCVPISNHLYFYWYRQILGQKVEFLVSFYNNEISEKSEIFDDQFSVERPDGSNFTLKIRSTKLEDSAMYFCASTNPRTSGGPTYNEQFFGPGTRLTVL.

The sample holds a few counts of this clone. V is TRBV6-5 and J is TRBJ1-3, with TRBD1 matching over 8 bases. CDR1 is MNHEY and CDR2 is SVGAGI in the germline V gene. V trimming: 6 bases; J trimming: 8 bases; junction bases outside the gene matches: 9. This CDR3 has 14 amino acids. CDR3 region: CASSHPMTGDTIYF. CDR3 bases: TGTGCCAGCAGCCACCCCATGACAGGGGACACCATATATTTT.

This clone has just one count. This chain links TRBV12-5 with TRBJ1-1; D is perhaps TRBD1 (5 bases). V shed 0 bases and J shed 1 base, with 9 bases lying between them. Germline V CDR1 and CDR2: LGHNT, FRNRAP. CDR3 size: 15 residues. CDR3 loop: CASGLVPGGNTEAFF. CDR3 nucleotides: TGTGCTAGTGGTTTGGTTCCCGGGGGGAACACTGAAGCTTTCTTT.

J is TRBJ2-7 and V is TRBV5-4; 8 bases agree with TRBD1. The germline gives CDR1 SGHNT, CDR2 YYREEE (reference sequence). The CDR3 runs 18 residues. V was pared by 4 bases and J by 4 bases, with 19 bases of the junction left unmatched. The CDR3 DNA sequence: TGTGCCAGCAGCCCCCCCCCTTTCTCCGGGACAGGAGATTACGAGCAGTACGTC. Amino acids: CASSPPPFSGTGDYEQYV.

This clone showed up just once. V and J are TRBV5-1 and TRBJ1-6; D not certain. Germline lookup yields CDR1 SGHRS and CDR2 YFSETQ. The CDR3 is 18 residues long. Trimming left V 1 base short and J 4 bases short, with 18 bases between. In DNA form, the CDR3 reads TGCGCCAGCAGCTTGAAGGCAGCTCCTGGAGGTTATAATTCACCCCTCCACTTT. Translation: CASSLKAAPGGYNSPLHF.

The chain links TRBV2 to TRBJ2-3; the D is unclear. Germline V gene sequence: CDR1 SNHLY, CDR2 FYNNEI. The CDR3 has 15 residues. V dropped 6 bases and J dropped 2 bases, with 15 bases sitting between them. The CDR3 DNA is TGTGCCAGCAGCAAGACATCCCCCGTCACAGATACGCAGTATTTT. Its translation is CASSKTSPVTDTQYF.

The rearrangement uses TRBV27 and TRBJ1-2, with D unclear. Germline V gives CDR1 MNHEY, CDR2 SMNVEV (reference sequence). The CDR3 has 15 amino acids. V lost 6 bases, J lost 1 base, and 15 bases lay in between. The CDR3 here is CASRSRQAFNYGYTF. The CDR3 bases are TGTGCCAGCAGAAGCCGGCAGGCTTTTAACTATGGCTACACCTTC.

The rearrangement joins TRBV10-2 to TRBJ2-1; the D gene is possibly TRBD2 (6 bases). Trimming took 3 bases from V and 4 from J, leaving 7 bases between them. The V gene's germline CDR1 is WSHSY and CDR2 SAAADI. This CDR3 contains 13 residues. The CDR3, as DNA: TGCGCCAGCAGTGAAGGGAGGTACAATGAGCAGTTCTTC. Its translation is CASSEGRYNEQFF.

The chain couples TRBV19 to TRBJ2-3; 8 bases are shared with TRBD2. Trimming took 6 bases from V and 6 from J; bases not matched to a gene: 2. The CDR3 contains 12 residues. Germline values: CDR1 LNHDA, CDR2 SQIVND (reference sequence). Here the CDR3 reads CASRGLGDTQYF. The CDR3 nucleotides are TGTGCCAGTAGGGGACTAGGCGATACGCAGTATTTT.

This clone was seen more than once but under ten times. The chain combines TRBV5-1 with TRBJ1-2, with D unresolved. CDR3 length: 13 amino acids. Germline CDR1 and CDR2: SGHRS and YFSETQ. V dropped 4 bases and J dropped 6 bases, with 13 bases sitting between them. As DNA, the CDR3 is TGCGCCAGCAGCCCCACCGACGGGAATGGCTACACCTTC. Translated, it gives CASSPTDGNGYTF.